This T cell receptor beta chain was obtained from a study of beta chain features in type 1 diabetes. This clone was seen more than once but under ten times. Every bit of the isolated RNA underwent reverse transcription, so sequencing read expressed TCRB transcripts. TCRdb keeps only in-frame clones here, not all; method: immunoSEQ multiplex PCR. The repertoire holds around 330,000 clones, with approximately 11% as singletons. Losses at the gene ends were 5 bases for V and 1 base for J; bases not matched to a gene: 5. This CDR3 spans 14 amino acids. Germline CDR1 and CDR2: MDHEN and SYDVKM. The source is a woman in her 30s in good health. V and J are TRBV28 and TRBJ2-7; 7 positions agree with TRBD2. Sequencing was done on a sample of naive CD4+ T cells from blood. The CDR3 region is CASSLVGGSYEQYF. The CDR3 nucleotides read TGTGCCAGCAGTCTGGTGGGAGGGTCCTACGAGCAGTACTTC.